Each of the 31 T cell receptor beta chains below was sequenced from the same sample in a study of T cells after yellow fever vaccination. MiXCR was run by TCRdb on the 5' RACE reads, yielding one entry per CDR3 protein. The sample lists hundreds of thousands of distinct CDR3 sequences; approximately 13% were seen once. This sample comprised PBMCs, obtained on the day of the yellow fever booster vaccination. These TCRs come from a man aged 30-40 years who received the YFV17D yellow fever vaccine.

The chain recombines TRBV7-2 with TRBJ2-5; possibly TRBD1 for D (6 bases). Germline CDR1 is SGHTA and CDR2 is FQGNSA. The CDR3 sequence is 13 residues long. V was pared by 7 bases and J by 2 bases, with 11 bases between. As DNA, the CDR3 is TGTGCCAGCAACAAGGGGGAACAAGAGACCCAGTACTTC. This translates into CASNKGEQETQYF.

The chain uses TRBV6-2 or TRBV6-3 and TRBJ2-3, with 7 bases matching TRBD2. V shed 5 bases, J shed 2 bases, and the junction held 10 bases outside the gene matches. Germline V CDR1 and CDR2: MNHEY, SVGEGT. The CDR3 spans 16 residues. CDR3 DNA: TGTGCCAGCAGTGACCATCAGCGGGATGCCACAGATACGCAGTATTTT. It codes for CASSDHQRDATDTQYF.

The chain uses TRBV19 and TRBJ2-4; 7 bases are shared with TRBD1. Germline V lookup: CDR1 LNHDA, CDR2 SQIVND (reference sequence). Germline trimming cut 3 bases from V and 7 bases from J; bases unmatched to any gene: 9. This CDR3 is built from 15 residues. Here the CDR3 reads CASSIQTGMGNIQYF. Here the CDR3 DNA reads TGTGCCAGTAGTATCCAGACAGGGATGGGGAACATTCAGTACTTC.

Only a few counts were recorded for this clonotype. This chain joins TRBV14 and TRBJ2-3, with D tentatively TRBD1 or TRBD2 (5 bases each). Between the trimmed V and J ends, which lost 0 bases and 6 bases, there was a span of 16 bases. The CDR3 sequence is 16 residues long. Germline CDR1 SGHDN, CDR2 FVKESK. The CDR3, as DNA: TGTGCCAGCAGCCAAGATCGAGGGACCCCTCGGGATACGCAGTATTTT. As protein: CASSQDRGTPRDTQYF.

V usage is TRBV5-1 and J usage is TRBJ1-5, with D maybe TRBD1 (6 bases). Germline V lookup: CDR1 SGHRS, CDR2 YFSETQ. The CDR3 covers 14 residues. The germline V and J ends were trimmed by 1 base and 5 bases, with 10 bases remaining between them. The chain's CDR3 is CASSLTGKDQPQHF. CDR3 bases: TGCGCCAGCAGCTTGACAGGGAAGGATCAGCCCCAGCATTTT.

The V and J genes are TRBV20-1 and TRBJ2-1, with TRBD2 matching 10 bases. Germline assignment: CDR1 DFQATT and CDR2 SNEGSKA (reference sequence). The CDR3 is 15 amino acids. The J segment lost 10 bases and the V segment lost 0 bases, leaving 9 bases of the junction unmatched. This CDR3 reads CSARDQPSGRGEQFF. The CDR3 nucleotides are TGCAGTGCTAGAGATCAGCCTAGCGGGAGAGGCGAGCAGTTCTTC.

The chain combines TRBV20-1 with TRBJ2-7; D is uncertain. Germline values: CDR1 DFQATT, CDR2 SNEGSKA (reference sequence). Trimming took off 3 bases at V and 2 bases at J, with 11 bases between the two ends. CDR3 size: 13 residues. The CDR3 DNA reads as TGCAGTGCTAGCGATCAATCGCCCTACGAGCAGTACTTC. Translating it yields CSASDQSPYEQYF.

The table lists this clonotype with a few counts. The rearrangement links TRBV7-8 to TRBJ2-1; 9 positions match TRBD1. There are 19 residues in the CDR3. Trimming cost V 2 bases and J 7 bases; bases outside gene matches: 18. CDR1 SGHVS and CDR2 FQNEAQ come from the germline V gene. The CDR3 loop reads CASSLFGGSGTGSRNEQFF. As DNA, the CDR3 is TGTGCCAGCAGCTTATTCGGTGGGTCCGGGACAGGGTCAAGGAATGAGCAGTTCTTC. Filled out from reference TRBV7-8 and TRBJ2-1, the complete variable domain reads GAGVSQSPRYKVAKRGQDVALRCDPISGHVSLFWYQQALGQGPEFLTYFQNEAQLDKSGLPSDRFFAERPEGSVSTLKIQRTQQEDSAVYLCASSLFGGSGTGSRNEQFFGPGTRLTVL.

The genes are TRBV11-2 and TRBJ2-1; no clear D gene. This CDR3 region has 14 residues. In germline, CDR1 is SGHAT, CDR2 FQNNGV. Trimming shortened V by 0 bases and J by 8 bases, and 11 bases separated the two germline ends. The chain's CDR3 is CASSLDAAIYEQFF. As DNA, the CDR3 is TGTGCCAGCAGCTTAGATGCAGCTATCTATGAGCAGTTCTTC.

The V and J genes are TRBV9 and TRBJ2-2, with TRBD1 matching over 8 bases. The ends lost 3 bases at V and 6 bases at J; junction bases unmatched: 7. CDR1 SGDLS and CDR2 YYNGEE come from the germline V gene. The CDR3 is made up of 15 amino acids. In DNA, the CDR3 is TGTGCCAGCAGCGCCCGACAGGGGCGGGCCGGGGAGCTGTTTTTT. Protein: CASSARQGRAGELFF.

The J gene is TRBJ2-4, the V gene TRBV30, with 7 bases matching TRBD2. V lost 4 bases to trimming and J lost 7 bases; unmatched junction nucleotides: 4. This CDR3 is built from 12 residues. Germline CDR1 reads GTSNPN; CDR2 reads SVGIG (reference sequence). The CDR3 nucleotides are TGTGCCTGGACCGACGGGGGGAACATTCAGTACTTC. Amino acid sequence: CAWTDGGNIQYF. Full variable domain (rest looked up from reference TRBV30 and TRBJ2-4): SQTIHQWPATLVQPVGSPLSLECTVEGTSNPNLYWYRQAAGRGLQLLFYSVGIGQISSEVPQNLSASRPQDRQFILSSKKLLLSDSGFYLCAWTDGGNIQYFGAGTRLSVL.

The chain recombines TRBV6-2 or TRBV6-3 with TRBJ2-1; possibly TRBD1 or TRBD2 for D (5 bases each). Germline lookup yields CDR1 MNHEY and CDR2 SVGEGT. The V gene lost 6 bases and the J gene lost 10 bases, with 19 bases spanning the gap. This CDR3 comprises 14 residues. The CDR3 region is CASSRDHENSEQFF. As DNA, the CDR3 is TGTGCCAGCAGCCGGGACCATGAAAACTCCGAGCAGTTCTTC.

This clonotype was detected a few times. The chain uses TRBV20-1 and TRBJ1-1, with a possible D match to TRBD1 (6 bases). Germline values: CDR1 DFQATT, CDR2 SNEGSKA (reference sequence). Between the trimmed V and J ends, which lost 3 bases and 1 base, there was a span of 12 bases. There are 14 residues in the CDR3. The CDR3: CSARWGGWNTEAFF. The DNA of the CDR3 is TGCAGTGCTAGGTGGGGGGGCTGGAACACTGAAGCTTTCTTT.

CDR3 nucleotide sequence: TGTGCCAGCAGCCGAGGAGTCGCGCTGGTTAATGAAAAACTGTTTTTT. This encodes CASSRGVALVNEKLFF. J is TRBJ1-4 and V is TRBV4-2; no clear D. The CDR3 consists of 16 residues. V was trimmed by 4 bases and J by 4 bases, leaving 16 bases between them. The germline V gene has CDR1 LGHNA and CDR2 YNFKEQ.

The rearrangement links TRBV10-1 to TRBJ2-5, with D hard to call. Germline CDR1 and CDR2: WNHNN and SYGVQD (reference sequence). The CDR3 consists of 15 residues. With 3 bases removed from V and 7 bases from J, the gap between germline ends came to 18 bases. CDR3 DNA: TGCGCCAGCAGTGATTCCGACACTCCTCGTGGGACCCAGTACTTC. It codes for CASSDSDTPRGTQYF.

On this clonotype: A clone one base away is much larger, so this may be a read error. The CDR3 end shows no conserved phenylalanine or tryptophan, and so a read error is likely. The chain combines TRBV20-1 with TRBJ2-7; D unclear. CDR3 length: 14 amino acids. V was pared by 0 bases and J by 3 bases, with 12 bases between. From germline, CDR1 is DFQATT and CDR2 SNEGSKA (reference sequence). The CDR3 coding sequence is TGCAGTGCTAGAGATACAGCGACGCGCTACGAGCAGTACTAC. Encoded protein: CSARDTATRYEQYY.

This chain connects TRBV5-1 to TRBJ2-3, with D tentatively TRBD2 (6 bases). The CDR3 runs 15 residues. Trimming removed 4 bases from V and 3 bases from J, with 15 bases in between. Germline V gives CDR1 SGHRS, CDR2 YFSETQ. The CDR3: CASSHIGGETDTQYF. As DNA, the CDR3 is TGCGCCAGCAGCCATATCGGAGGGGAAACAGATACGCAGTATTTT.

This chain connects TRBV7-2 to TRBJ2-2; TRBD1 or TRBD2 may be the D gene (5 bases each). Trimming took off 7 bases at V and 0 bases at J, with 12 bases between the two ends. Germline V lookup: CDR1 SGHTA, CDR2 FQGNSA. The CDR3 is made up of 15 amino acids. CDR3 nucleotides: TGTGCCAGCAAAGGGGTGGGGGCGAACACCGGGGAGCTGTTTTTT. Translating it yields CASKGVGANTGELFF.

The J gene is TRBJ2-4, the V gene TRBV20-1; D is perhaps TRBD1 (5 bases). CDR1 is DFQATT, CDR2 SNEGSKA, per germline (reference sequence). The CDR3 spans 15 residues. V was trimmed by 1 base and J by 6 bases, leaving 16 bases between them. CDR3 sequence: CSARVRDRWRNIQYF. CDR3 nucleotide sequence: TGCAGTGCTAGAGTCAGGGATAGGTGGAGAAACATTCAGTACTTC.

This clonotype was detected ten times or more. The J gene is TRBJ2-7, the V gene TRBV5-1; no clear D. V lost 7 bases to trimming and J lost 2 bases, with 13 bases between them. CDR1 and CDR2 from the germline V gene are SGHRS and YFSETQ. The CDR3 loop spans 13 amino acids. The CDR3 DNA is TGCGCCAGCGGACGGCCACCTACCTACGAGCAGTACTTC. It yields the protein CASGRPPTYEQYF.

This clonotype was seen a few times. V usage is TRBV27 and J usage is TRBJ2-6; D perhaps matches TRBD1 (6 bases). This CDR3 comprises 19 residues. Trimming shortened V by 4 bases and J by 0 bases, and 19 bases separated the two germline ends. Germline CDR1 and CDR2: MNHEY and SMNVEV (reference sequence). The CDR3 here is CASSSPMTGKNSGANVLTF. The DNA for the CDR3 is TGTGCCAGCAGTTCACCAATGACAGGAAAAAACTCTGGGGCCAACGTCCTGACTTTC.

The chain recombines TRBV28 with TRBJ2-1; 7 bases are a match to TRBD2. Germline V lookup: CDR1 MDHEN, CDR2 SYDVKM. The CDR3 length is 15 residues. V was clipped by 5 bases and J by 3 bases; unmatched bases: 7. Here the CDR3 reads CASSALGGGYNEQFF. For the CDR3, the DNA is TGTGCCAGCAGTGCTCTCGGCGGGGGCTACAATGAGCAGTTCTTC.

The rearrangement uses TRBV6-5 and TRBJ1-1; TRBD1 might be the D (5 bases). Per the germline V gene, CDR1 is MNHEY and CDR2 is SVGAGI. The germline V and J ends were trimmed by 0 bases and 4 bases, with 9 bases remaining between them. CDR3 size: 14 residues. The CDR3, as DNA: TGTGCCAGCAGTTACTCGGGGGGTGGCACTGAAGCTTTCTTT. This sequence encodes CASSYSGGGTEAFF.

The V gene is TRBV2, the J gene TRBJ2-1; D is ambiguous. The V gene's germline CDR1 is SNHLY and CDR2 FYNNEI. The V end was cut by 3 bases, the J end by 5 bases, with 8 bases between. The CDR3 length is 13 residues. Written as DNA, the CDR3 is TGTGCCAGCAGTGAGAGTGAGAACAATGAGCAGTTCTTC. Translating gives CASSESENNEQFF.

The CDR3 protein is CASSIDRGEAFF. CDR3 sequence (DNA): TGCGCCAGCAGCATAGACAGGGGAGAAGCTTTCTTT. The chain employs TRBV5-1 and TRBJ1-1; 8 bases match TRBD1. The CDR3 extends over 12 amino acids. The V and J ends lost 4 bases and 8 bases, in that order; junction bases with no gene match: 4. Germline V gene data show CDR1 as SGHRS and CDR2 as YFSETQ.

The J gene is TRBJ2-7, the V gene TRBV5-1, with 9 bases lining up with TRBD1. The V gene's germline CDR1 is SGHRS and CDR2 YFSETQ. This CDR3 region has 16 residues. J was trimmed by 4 bases and V by 4 bases; bases with no gene match: 12. The CDR3 DNA is TGCGCCAGCAGCCCCACCCCGGGACAGGGAATATACGAGCAGTACTTC. This gives the protein CASSPTPGQGIYEQYF.

The rearrangement uses TRBV20-1 and TRBJ1-5; D is possibly TRBD1 (5 bases). CDR1 is DFQATT and CDR2 is SNEGSKA in the germline V gene (reference sequence). V lost 0 bases, J lost 3 bases, and 12 bases lay in between. This CDR3 has 15 amino acids. CDR3 loop: CSARERGTANQPQHF. The CDR3 nucleotides read TGCAGTGCTAGAGAGAGAGGGACGGCCAATCAGCCCCAGCATTTT.

This clonotype was counted only a few times. The chain recombines TRBV5-1 with TRBJ2-2; possible D gene TRBD2, 6 bases. Germline V gives CDR1 SGHRS, CDR2 YFSETQ. Trimming took off 0 bases at V and 7 bases at J, with 16 bases between the two ends. The CDR3 has 16 residues. CDR3 bases: TGCGCCAGCAGCTTGGGCGGGACCGATCTGATCGGGGAGCTGTTTTTT. Encoded protein: CASSLGGTDLIGELFF.

A few counts support this clonotype. The V and J genes are TRBV10-3 and TRBJ2-1; weak D call: TRBD2 (6 bases). Per the germline V gene, CDR1 is ENHRY and CDR2 is SYGVKD. Trimming removed 3 bases at V and 3 bases at J, with 12 bases between. The CDR3 spans 15 residues. The chain's CDR3 is CAISEGGSFYNEQFF. CDR3 nucleotide sequence: TGTGCCATCAGTGAAGGAGGGAGTTTCTACAATGAGCAGTTCTTC.

This chain joins TRBV20-1 and TRBJ2-4; 9 bases are shared with TRBD1. Germline-derived CDR1 and CDR2 are DFQATT and SNEGSKA (reference sequence). The CDR3 runs to 15 residues. The V gene end was trimmed by 3 bases and the J gene end by 8 bases; junction bases not matched to a gene: 11. The chain's CDR3 is CSARAHRGQSDIQYF. CDR3 nucleotides: TGCAGTGCTAGGGCCCACAGGGGGCAGTCGGACATTCAGTACTTC.

V and J are TRBV28 and TRBJ2-7; the match to TRBD2 covers 8 bases. This CDR3 is 14 amino acids long. The J segment lost 4 bases and the V segment lost 3 bases, leaving 5 bases of the junction unmatched. Per germline, CDR1 MDHEN and CDR2 SYDVKM. CDR3 sequence: CASSLVAGKYEQYF. CDR3 DNA: TGTGCCAGCAGTTTGGTAGCGGGAAAATACGAGCAGTACTTC.